These T cell receptor beta chains were read from a single sample in a study of early T cells in non-severe SARS-CoV-2 infection. TCRdb reprocessed the 5' RACE reads with MiXCR, giving one entry per CDR3 protein. Of 60,000 to 75,000 distinct CDR3 sequences listed, about an eighth are singletons. The specimen was whole blood, collected at baseline. These receptors all come from an adult who was a healthcare worker with PCR-confirmed SARS-CoV-2 infection or an uninfected control (not recorded which). The CDR3 runs from the conserved cysteine through the conserved F or W. Fields, in order: D gene, J gene, clone size, CDR3 length, V gene, CDR3 protein, CDR3 DNA. D genes are given only for firm matches. Not every row has a clone size; where given, it reads once, few, many or a size class.

- TRBJ1-6 many 14 TRBV9 CASSVDRLGSPLHF TGTGCCAGCAGCGTAGACAGGCTCGGTTCACCCCTCCACTTT
- TRBJ2-1 many 12 TRBV29-1 CSVAWGIDEQFF TGCAGCGTTGCATGGGGAATCGATGAGCAGTTCTTC
- TRBJ2-6 few 17 TRBV6-5 CASSLGAGNSGANVLTF TGTGCCAGCAGTTTGGGGGCAGGAAACTCTGGGGCCAACGTCCTGACTTTC
- TRBJ2-3 few 12 TRBV7-2 CASISIGDTQYF TGTGCCAGCATCTCGATCGGAGATACGCAGTATTTT
- TRBJ2-5 few 15 TRBV5-5 CASSSLGANQETQYF TGTGCCAGCAGCTCACTGGGGGCAAACCAAGAGACCCAGTACTTC
TRBD2 TRBJ2-7 few 18 TRBV14 CASSRFTISGGISYEQYF TGTGCCAGCAGCCGGTTCACAATTAGCGGGGGGATTTCCTACGAGCAGTACTTC
TRBD1 TRBJ1-4 - 15 TRBV6-2/TRBV6-3 CASSRQGANNEKLFF TGTGCCAGCAGCCGACAGGGGGCAAATAATGAAAAACTGTTTTTT
- TRBJ2-1 many 12 TRBV29-1 CSVEGGGTEQFF TGCAGCGTTGAAGGGGGAGGGACAGAGCAGTTCTTC
- TRBJ1-1 - 13 TRBV5-1 CASRKALNTEAFF TGCGCCAGCAGAAAAGCTCTGAACACTGAAGCTTTCTTT
- TRBJ1-3 few 16 TRBV7-6 CASSLEGINSGNTIYF TGTGCCAGCAGCCTTGAGGGGATAAACTCTGGAAACACCATATATTTT
- TRBJ2-6 - 15 TRBV24-1 CATSDPTLGANVLTF TGTGCCACCAGTGACCCCACTCTCGGGGCCAACGTCCTGACTTTC
- TRBJ1-1 - 17 TRBV4-1 CASSHPQLGRGKTEAFF TGCGCCAGCAGCCACCCCCAACTGGGAAGGGGGAAGACTGAAGCTTTCTTT
TRBD2 TRBJ2-4 few 15 TRBV19 CASSPLSGIGNIQYF TGTGCCAGTAGTCCCCTGAGCGGGATAGGAAACATTCAGTACTTC
TRBD2 TRBJ2-2 many 16 TRBV20-1 CSARDPLAGVPGELFF TGCAGTGCTAGAGATCCCCTAGCGGGGGTCCCCGGGGAGCTGTTTTTT
TRBD2 TRBJ2-4 - 16 TRBV18 CASSPPSGRTKNIQYF TGTGCCAGCTCACCACCTAGCGGGAGAACCAAAAACATTCAGTACTTC
- TRBJ2-3 many 14 TRBV5-4 CASSLGEGADTQYF TGTGCCAGCAGCTTGGGGGAAGGTGCAGATACGCAGTATTTT
TRBD2 TRBJ2-5 - 15 TRBV6-2/TRBV6-3 CASRLSGTRKETQYF TGTGCCAGCAGGCTTTCGGGGACTAGAAAAGAGACCCAGTACTTC
- TRBJ2-2 - 16 TRBV10-1 CASRIAGGPPTGELFF TGCGCCAGCAGAATAGCCGGGGGGCCACCCACCGGGGAGCTGTTTTTT
- TRBJ2-3 - 11 TRBV6-6 CASSEPDTQYF TGTGCCAGCAGTGAACCAGATACGCAGTATTTT
TRBD1 TRBJ1-2 many 13 TRBV19 CASSQQGNYGYTF TGTGCCAGTAGCCAACAGGGGAACTATGGCTACACCTTC
TRBD2 TRBJ2-1 few 15 TRBV7-9 CASSILAGGPSEQFF TGTGCCAGCAGCATACTAGCGGGGGGGCCTAGTGAGCAGTTCTTC
- TRBJ2-2 few 14 TRBV29-1 CSVEEGVNTGELFF TGCAGCGTTGAAGAGGGGGTGAACACCGGGGAGCTGTTTTTT
TRBD1 TRBJ1-1 few 16 TRBV10-3 CAISESQGARPTEAFF TGTGCCATCAGTGAGTCCCAGGGGGCTCGGCCCACTGAAGCTTTCTTT
- TRBJ2-2 many 16 TRBV5-1 CASSPGHLPNTGELFF TGCGCCAGCAGCCCGGGACACCTCCCGAACACCGGGGAGCTGTTTTTT
TRBD1 TRBJ2-7 - 15 TRBV7-9 CASSPDRGGRYEQYF TGTGCCAGCAGCCCAGACAGGGGTGGCCGCTACGAGCAGTACTTC
- TRBJ2-1 few 15 TRBV4-1 CASSARTAAYNEQFF TGCGCCAGCAGCGCCCGGACCGCCGCCTACAATGAGCAGTTCTTC
- TRBJ2-1 - 13 TRBV28 CASRTETLNEQFF TGTGCCAGCAGGACCGAAACCCTCAATGAGCAGTTCTTC
TRBD2 TRBJ2-3 many 17 TRBV4-1 CASRPTGLAGRTDTQYF TGCGCCAGCAGACCTACGGGACTAGCGGGGCGGACAGATACGCAGTATTTT
- TRBJ2-5 few 13 TRBV5-1 CASSPSGLETQYF TGCGCCAGCAGCCCGTCGGGATTAGAGACCCAGTACTTC
TRBD1 TRBJ2-1 many 15 TRBV5-1 CASSSRDREGQEQFF TGCGCCAGCAGCTCCCGGGACAGGGAAGGGCAGGAGCAGTTCTTC
- TRBJ1-1 few 14 TRBV20-1 CSARALFGLTEAFF TGCAGTGCTAGAGCTCTATTCGGCCTCACTGAAGCTTTCTTT
TRBD2 TRBJ2-1 few 13 TRBV12-3/TRBV12-4 CATSSGSGDEQFF TGTGCCACCAGTAGCGGGAGTGGGGATGAGCAGTTCTTC
TRBD2 TRBJ2-3 few 16 TRBV10-3 CAISELRGASTDTQYF TGTGCCATCAGTGAGCTGCGGGGGGCTAGCACAGATACGCAGTATTTT
TRBD1 TRBJ1-1 many 15 TRBV20-1 CSARIRQGVYTEAFF TGCAGTGCTAGAATTAGACAGGGGGTGTATACTGAAGCTTTCTTT
TRBD1 TRBJ2-7 - 11 TRBV20-1 CSASTGDEQYF TGCAGTGCGTCGACAGGGGATGAGCAGTACTTC
TRBD1 TRBJ2-7 - 15 TRBV6-5 CASTHRQGPTYEQYF TGTGCCAGCACCCACAGACAGGGTCCCACCTACGAGCAGTACTTC
TRBD1 TRBJ2-1 - 16 TRBV5-1 CASSLVGTGAYNEQFF TGCGCCAGCAGCTTGGTGGGGACAGGGGCCTACAATGAGCAGTTCTTC
- TRBJ2-1 - 16 TRBV12-3/TRBV12-4 CASSPHRGASYNEQFF TGTGCCAGCAGTCCCCATCGCGGGGCCAGCTACAATGAGCAGTTCTTC
TRBD1 TRBJ2-5 - 17 TRBV19 CASGRDRGQAAQETQYF TGTGCCAGTGGTAGGGACAGGGGGCAAGCGGCGCAGGAGACCCAGTACTTC
TRBD1 TRBJ2-3 many 16 TRBV7-3 CASSLRGTGGADTQYF TGTGCCAGCAGCTTACGAGGGACAGGGGGCGCAGATACGCAGTATTTT
- TRBJ1-1 - 13 TRBV7-3 CASSLRGNTEAYF TGTGCCAGCAGCTTACGAGGGAACACTGAAGCTTACTTT
TRBD2 TRBJ2-7 - 14 TRBV7-8 CASSLGLAGYEQYF TGTGCCAGCAGCCTCGGACTAGCGGGTTACGAGCAGTACTTC
TRBD1 TRBJ1-2 - 14 TRBV6-5 CASSPFRGHYGYTF TGTGCCAGCAGCCCATTCAGGGGGCACTATGGCTACACCTTC
- TRBJ2-5 - 14 TRBV6-5 CASSYSPGGETQYF TGTGCCAGCAGTTACTCTCCTGGGGGAGAGACCCAGTACTTC
TRBD1 TRBJ2-3 - 13 TRBV24-1 CATSPTGEDTQYF TGTGCCACCAGTCCGACAGGGGAGGATACGCAGTATTTT
TRBD1 TRBJ1-4 many 16 TRBV4-1 CASSPTRDSANEKLFF TGCGCCAGCAGCCCGACCCGGGACAGCGCAAATGAAAAACTGTTTTTT
- TRBJ2-4 few 13 TRBV6-4 CASSPGPQNIQYF TGTGCCAGCAGCCCGGGACCCCAAAACATTCAGTACTTC
- TRBJ1-2 few 12 TRBV7-2 CATFRANYGYTF TGTGCCACCTTCAGAGCTAACTATGGCTACACCTTC
- TRBJ1-3 - 15 TRBV7-2 CASSPIRGAGNTIYF TGTGCCAGCAGCCCAATTCGCGGGGCTGGAAACACCATATATTTT
- TRBJ2-2 many 19 TRBV11-1 CASSRTDNWWGPNTGELFF TGTGCCAGCAGCCGCACCGATAATTGGTGGGGGCCGAACACCGGGGAGCTGTTTTTT
- TRBJ1-5 - 14 TRBV20-1 CSVTRPGGDQPQHF TGCAGTGTAACCCGGCCCGGCGGCGATCAGCCCCAGCATTTT
- TRBJ2-2 - 13 TRBV5-1 CASSLVGTGELFF TGCGCCAGCAGCTTGGTAGGCACCGGGGAGCTGTTTTTT
TRBD2 TRBJ2-7 many 14 TRBV25-1 CASGGGPQGAEQYF TGTGCCAGCGGGGGGGGACCCCAAGGGGCCGAGCAGTACTTC
TRBD1 TRBJ2-7 - 14 TRBV2 CASSARTGGAEQYF TGTGCCAGCAGCGCCAGGACAGGGGGCGCCGAGCAGTACTTC
- TRBJ2-1 few 17 TRBV6-5 CASSYAKSGHNPSEQFF TGTGCCAGCAGTTACGCTAAAAGCGGTCACAACCCCAGCGAGCAGTTCTTC
- TRBJ2-7 - 12 TRBV18 CASSLRDYEQYF TGTGCCAGCTCACTCAGAGATTACGAGCAGTACTTC
TRBD2 TRBJ2-7 - 15 TRBV13 CASSLRTSGGYEQYF TGTGCCAGCAGCTTACGGACTAGCGGGGGCTACGAGCAGTACTTC
TRBD1 TRBJ2-1 - 14 TRBV30 CAWSVWGQGDEQFF TGTGCCTGGAGTGTATGGGGACAGGGCGATGAGCAGTTCTTC